What follows is one T cell receptor beta chain and its context. Its antigen target is currently unknown. No base quality values were provided; no much bigger clone lies one nucleotide off. The entry originates in a study of blood T cell repertoires in COVID-19 (TCRdb year 2020). For the wider study: Samples covering the acute and convalescent phases of COVID-19 were provided by collaborators in the United States, Italy and Spain. A freely available public database, intended as a resource for researchers studying the immune response to SARS-CoV-2, is where the repertoires were released. The samples were drawn from two sources: the first 160 participants of the ongoing ImmuneRACE study, and 1,000 to 1,500 subjects contributed by 6 global collaborators. The sample metadata nearly always contained a de-identified subject ID, COVID-19 status, age in years and sex. The material from the prospective study consisted of cDNA or gDNA derived from T cells, B-cell-depleted T cells, or PBMCs. The dataset comprised deeply sampled blood TCRbeta repertoires from subjects exposed to, actively infected with, or recovered from COVID-19. Where available, HLA class I and class II types were taken from metadata supplied by the sample provider and were not determined by assay-based typing.

TCRbeta CDR3 regions were amplified from genomic DNA by means of the immunoSEQ Assay, a bias-controlled multiplex PCR. In the authors' own workflow: Nucleated cell counts per sample were estimated from amplification of reference gene primers within the assay. To quantify the absolute abundance of each unique TCRbeta CDR3 rearrangement, sequence reads were collapsed and filtered. For each sample, productive Simpson clonality was calculated as the square root of Simpson's diversity index over productive rearrangements. This immuneACCESS table, as held by TCRdb, lists in-frame sequences with V and J called but not all clones. Of the missing ones, under half trace to an unresolved V gene in checked studies; the others have no known cause. V, J and clone size were drawn from that table, and D and trimming were deduced from the DNA. The sample profile shows 200,000 or so clones; more than 80% of them were found once. In total, the top ten clones hold about 4% of the sample.

Enrolling through a virtual design, the prospective study's participants ranged in age from roughly 18 to 100 years and lived across approximately 25 United States geographic areas. Cohort assignment in the prospective study relied on participant-reported clinical history from a screening survey and a study questionnaire. In the prospective study, mobile phlebotomists collected whole blood, serum and a nasopharyngeal or oropharyngeal swab from each participant. Additional blood draws and questionnaires over an approximately 2-month period could optionally be provided by prospective study participants. Before DNA extraction, prospective study blood samples were shipped either frozen or at room temperature. Including the terminal cysteine and phenylalanine, the CDR3 comprises 13 residues. Only CDR3 DNA remains: 39 bases, in frame from the first base. The germline V end is reduced by 3 bases and the J end by 12 bases; junction bases left unmatched: 5. CDR1 and CDR2, looked up from the germline V gene, are SGHRS and YFSETQ.

General study outcomes and caveats: Clinical and demographic metadata were provided uncurated, with the amount varying by source and participant.

Specimen: PBMCs or T cells enriched from blood (not recorded which). This TCR derives from a woman between 40 and 55 years old with acute COVID-19. The V and J genes are TRBV5-1 and TRBJ2-1, with 11 junctional bases fitting TRBD1. This receptor has the CDR3 CASSSGTGGRQFF. The sequenced DNA: TGCGCCAGCAGCTCTGGGACAGGGGGTAGGCAGTTCTTC.